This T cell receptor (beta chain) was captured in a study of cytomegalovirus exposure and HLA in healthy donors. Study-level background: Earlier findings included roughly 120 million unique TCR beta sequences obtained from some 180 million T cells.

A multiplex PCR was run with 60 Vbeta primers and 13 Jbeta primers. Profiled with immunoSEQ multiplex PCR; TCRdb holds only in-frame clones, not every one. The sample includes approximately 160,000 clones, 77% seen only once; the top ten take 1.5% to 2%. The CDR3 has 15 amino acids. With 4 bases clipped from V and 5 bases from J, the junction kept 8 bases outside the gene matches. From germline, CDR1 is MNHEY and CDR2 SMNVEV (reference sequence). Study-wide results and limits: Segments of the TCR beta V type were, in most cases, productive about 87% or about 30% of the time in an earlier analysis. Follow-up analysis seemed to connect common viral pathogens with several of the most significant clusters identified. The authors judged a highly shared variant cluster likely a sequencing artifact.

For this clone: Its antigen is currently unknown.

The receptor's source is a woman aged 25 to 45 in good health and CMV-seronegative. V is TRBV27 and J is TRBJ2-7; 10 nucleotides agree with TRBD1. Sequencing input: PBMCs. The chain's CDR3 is CASSSSTGGVHEQYF. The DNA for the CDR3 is TGTGCCAGCAGTTCATCGACAGGGGGCGTTCACGAGCAGTACTTC.